The rows below give T cell receptor beta chains drawn from one sample of a study of cytomegalovirus exposure and HLA in healthy donors. Data came from immunoSEQ multiplex PCR; TCRdb stores just in-frame clones and leaves some out. Of 150,000 to 180,000 clones detected, 60% to 75% appear once; the ten largest clones hold about 2.7%. The specimen was PBMCs. The receptors here all came from a man between 18 and 29 years old in good health and CMV-seronegative. Both conserved end residues are trimmed from each CDR3.

v_gene,j_gene,CDR3aa
TRBV7-2,TRBJ1-1,ASSPGGWGGGTEAF
TRBV15,TRBJ2-1,ATSRGAVSAGGLYNEQF
TRBV4-2,TRBJ2-5,ASSQVASGGSIGETQY
TRBV5-6,TRBJ1-1,ASSRDRGQRTEAF
TRBV5-1,TRBJ1-1,ASSFTGPNTEAF
TRBV7-8,TRBJ1-6,ASRSRDSIFRNSPLH
TRBV10-3,TRBJ2-1,AIRPNSSYNEQF
TRBV27,TRBJ1-5,ASSFRENQPQH
TRBV5-1,TRBJ2-3,ASSLAWGPSTDTQY
TRBV9,TRBJ1-1,ASSVRSGTEAF
TRBV5-5,TRBJ1-5,ASSLQGTINQPQH